Shown below are 28 T cell receptor beta chains from a single sample sequenced in a study of blood T cell repertoires in COVID-19. Sequencing was performed with immunoSEQ multiplex PCR; in TCRdb, only in-frame clones are kept and a portion is missing. The sample has about 400,000 clones, 88% seen once. Sequenced: PBMCs or T cells enriched from blood (not recorded which). These TCRs come from a woman aged 40 to 50 with acute COVID-19.

The V and J genes are TRBV10-1 and TRBJ1-2, with D unresolved. Germline V gene lookup returns CDR1 WNHNN and CDR2 SYGVQD (reference sequence). CDR3 length: 15 amino acids. The ends were cut back, 2 bases at V and 4 bases at J, with 14 bases in the middle. In nucleotides, the CDR3 is TGCGCCAGCAGTGAGGGGAGAGGGTATAGCTATGGCTACACCTTC. This sequence encodes CASSEGRGYSYGYTF.

The chain is built from TRBV5-5 and TRBJ2-1; D unresolved. The CDR3 spans 14 residues. The V and J ends lost 0 bases and 2 bases respectively, with 6 bases between them. Germline-derived CDR1 and CDR2 are SGHKS and YYEKEE (reference sequence). Here the CDR3 reads CASSLGQTYNEQFF. The CDR3, as DNA: TGTGCCAGCAGCTTGGGGCAGACCTACAATGAGCAGTTCTTC.

V is TRBV9 and J is TRBJ2-3; D is perhaps TRBD2 (6 bases). The CDR3 runs 15 residues. The V end lost 3 bases, the J end lost 6 bases, and 17 bases lay between the germline ends. Germline V CDR1 and CDR2: SGDLS, YYNGEE. CDR3 nucleotide sequence: TGTGCCAGCAGCGAGGGGACTGCCATTGGGGATACGCAGTATTTT. Residues: CASSEGTAIGDTQYF.

The chain combines TRBV11-2 with TRBJ2-7, with D unclear. CDR1 is SGHAT and CDR2 is FQNNGV in the germline V gene. Trimming shortened V by 0 bases and J by 6 bases, and 18 bases separated the two germline ends. The length of the CDR3 is 16 residues. In nucleotides, the CDR3 is TGTGCCAGCAGCTTAGAAAGGCGGTTCTCCTTCAGCGAGCAGTACTTC. Translated, it gives CASSLERRFSFSEQYF.

The chain uses TRBV5-1 and TRBJ1-1; 12 nucleotides agree with TRBD1. Trimming took 5 bases from V and 0 from J; bases not matched to a gene: 5. The germline V gene has CDR1 SGHRS and CDR2 YFSETQ. The CDR3 runs to 16 residues. The CDR3 here is CASRPGQGAVNTEAFF. The DNA of the CDR3 is TGCGCCAGCAGGCCGGGACAGGGGGCTGTGAACACTGAAGCTTTCTTT.

The chain is built from TRBV15 and TRBJ1-1; D gene uncertain. CDR3 length equals 13 residues. CDR1 is LNHNV, CDR2 YYDKDF, per germline (reference sequence). Trimming removed 6 bases at V and 5 bases at J, with 13 bases between. CDR3 region: CATREGVRTEAFF. CDR3 bases: TGTGCCACCAGAGAGGGTGTAAGGACTGAAGCTTTCTTT.

This CDR3 reads CASSKGQEPPLYGYTF. CDR3 nucleotide sequence: TGTGCCAGCAGCAAGGGACAGGAGCCCCCTCTCTATGGCTACACCTTC. The chain is built from TRBV5-4 and TRBJ1-2; TRBD1 matches 8 bases. The germline CDR1 and CDR2 sequences are SGHNT and YYREEE (reference sequence). The V segment lost 4 bases and the J segment 4 bases; nucleotides outside the gene matches: 12. CDR3 size: 16 residues.

This chain's CDR3 is CASSFRPGGNSPLHF. CDR3 bases: TGTGCCAGCAGCTTCAGACCCGGGGGAAATTCACCCCTCCACTTT. V and J are TRBV5-6 and TRBJ1-6; D possibly corresponds to TRBD1 (5 bases). There are 15 residues in the CDR3. Germline assignment: CDR1 SGHDT and CDR2 YYEEEE. With 2 bases removed from V and 7 bases from J, the gap between germline ends came to 13 bases.

This chain joins TRBV5-4 and TRBJ1-3; perhaps TRBD1 as D (6 bases). Trimming stripped 4 bases from V and 4 bases from J, with 18 bases between. There are 16 residues in the CDR3. Germline CDR1 reads SGHNT; CDR2 reads YYREEE (reference sequence). CDR3 nucleotides: TGTGCCAGCAGCCCCAACACAGGGCTGGAAGGAAACACCATATATTTT. Translated: CASSPNTGLEGNTIYF.

The chain uses TRBV7-9 and TRBJ2-1; 8 nucleotides align to TRBD2. V dropped 7 bases and J dropped 10; count of bases not matched to a gene: 9. The CDR3 loop spans 13 amino acids. The germline CDR1 and CDR2 sequences are SEHNR and FQNEAQ (reference sequence). The CDR3 loop reads CASTFSGAVEQFF. CDR3 DNA: TGTGCCAGCACCTTTAGCGGGGCGGTCGAGCAGTTCTTC.

Note on this clone: Within the sample, other DNA sequences also encode this same CDR3. The rearrangement links TRBV30 to TRBJ1-2, with 7 bases matching TRBD1. Germline trimming cut 1 base from V and 8 bases from J; bases unmatched to any gene: 1. The CDR3 runs 11 residues. Looked up from germline, CDR1 is GTSNPN and CDR2 is SVGIG (reference sequence). The CDR3 protein is CAWSAGGGYTF. CDR3 nucleotides: TGTGCCTGGAGTGCAGGGGGAGGCTACACCTTC. The variable domain in full, completed from reference TRBV30 and TRBJ1-2, reads SQTIHQWPATLVQPVGSPLSLECTVEGTSNPNLYWYRQAAGRGLQLLFYSVGIGQISSEVPQNLSASRPQDRQFILSSKKLLLSDSGFYLCAWSAGGGYTFGSGTRLTVV.

The V call is TRBV5-4, the J call TRBJ2-5; D not resolved. CDR3 size: 13 residues. The ends were cut back, 4 bases at V and 5 bases at J, with 12 bases in the middle. Per the germline V gene, CDR1 is SGHNT and CDR2 is YYREEE (reference sequence). CDR3 sequence: CASSPDPRETQYF. The DNA of the CDR3 is TGTGCCAGCAGCCCTGATCCCCGGGAGACCCAGTACTTC.

This chain connects TRBV6-5 to TRBJ1-6; D call uncertain. The germline V gene has CDR1 MNHEY and CDR2 SVGAGI. This CDR3 has 13 residues. V was cut by 7 bases and J by 8 bases, with 12 bases left in between. CDR3 bases: TGTGCCAGCAAGAGAACGAGAGATTCACCCCTCCACTTT. It encodes CASKRTRDSPLHF.

The chain recombines TRBV19 with TRBJ1-4; no definite D call. The V end was cut by 3 bases, the J end by 7 bases, with 6 bases between. This CDR3 has 12 residues. Germline V gene sequence: CDR1 LNHDA, CDR2 SQIVND (reference sequence). Here the CDR3 reads CASSMEVEKLFF. The CDR3 DNA follows: TGTGCCAGTAGTATGGAGGTTGAAAAACTGTTTTTT.

The chain uses TRBV9 and TRBJ2-3, with 7 bases lining up with TRBD2. CDR1 is SGDLS and CDR2 is YYNGEE in the germline V gene. The V gene end was trimmed by 0 bases and the J gene end by 4 bases; junction bases not matched to a gene: 5. The CDR3 consists of 15 residues. The CDR3 reads CASSVDTSAADTQYF. CDR3 sequence (DNA): TGTGCCAGCAGCGTAGACACTAGCGCCGCAGATACGCAGTATTTT.

The rearrangement joins TRBV5-1 to TRBJ1-5; no firm D call. Germline V gene sequence: CDR1 SGHRS, CDR2 YFSETQ. The V and J ends lost 0 bases and 5 bases respectively, with 6 bases between them. The CDR3 has 13 residues. CDR3 amino acids: CASSLDVDQPQHF. The CDR3 DNA reads as TGCGCCAGCAGCTTGGACGTAGATCAGCCCCAGCATTTT.

The chain joins TRBV10-1 to TRBJ1-2; the D gene is possibly TRBD1 (6 bases). CDR3 length: 14 amino acids. V lost 3 bases to trimming and J lost 5 bases, with 13 bases between them. The germline V gene has CDR1 WNHNN and CDR2 SYGVQD (reference sequence). CDR3 residues: CASSESGTPYGYTF. Here the CDR3 DNA reads TGCGCCAGCAGTGAATCCGGGACACCTTATGGCTACACCTTC.

The chain uses TRBV24-1 and TRBJ1-1; the match to TRBD1 covers 10 bases. The CDR3 contains 16 residues. Germline V CDR1 and CDR2: KGHDR, SFDVKD. Germline trimming cut 4 bases from V and 0 bases from J; bases unmatched to any gene: 4. CDR3 nucleotides: TGTGCCACCAGTGAGTCCGGGACAGGGGTGAACACTGAAGCTTTCTTT. Amino acids: CATSESGTGVNTEAFF.

This rearrangement joins TRBV30 to TRBJ1-3; TRBD1 aligns across 7 bases. Germline CDR1 reads GTSNPN; CDR2 reads SVGIG (reference sequence). The CDR3 spans 15 residues. The V segment lost 0 bases and the J segment 7 bases; nucleotides outside the gene matches: 9. CDR3 residues: CAWSVSTAGGNTIYF. The CDR3 DNA sequence: TGTGCCTGGAGTGTATCCACGGCAGGGGGGAACACCATATATTTT.

About this clone itself: Other DNA variants within this sample encode the same CDR3. This chain's CDR3 is CASSQGVGYTF. The CDR3 DNA follows: TGTGCCAGCAGCCAAGGAGTAGGCTACACCTTC. The chain combines TRBV3-1 (or the pseudogene TRBV3-2) with TRBJ1-2; D call uncertain. The CDR3 is made up of 11 amino acids. V was cut by 1 base and J by 8 bases, with 5 bases left in between. The germline CDR1 and CDR2 sequences are LGHDT and YNNKEL (reference sequence).

V usage is TRBV7-7 and J usage is TRBJ2-5, with 7 positions matching TRBD1. Trimming removed 1 base from V and 5 bases from J; junction bases left unmatched: 10. The germline V gene has CDR1 SSHAT and CDR2 FNYEAQ (reference sequence). This CDR3 has 16 amino acids. CDR3 region: CASSLGGQRVAETQYF. CDR3 nucleotides: TGTGCCAGCAGCTTAGGGGGACAGAGGGTGGCGGAGACCCAGTACTTC.

This clone was seen only a few times. The J gene is TRBJ2-3, the V gene TRBV2, with TRBD2 matching over 12 bases. Germline V gene data show CDR1 as SNHLY and CDR2 as FYNNEI. Trimming took 6 bases from V and 4 from J; bases not matched to a gene: 8. The CDR3 sequence is 16 residues long. The CDR3 is CASSPTPSGGADTQYF. In DNA, the CDR3 is TGTGCCAGCAGCCCAACCCCTAGCGGGGGGGCAGATACGCAGTATTTT.

Here the CDR3 reads CASSSDRGHFGYTF. For the CDR3, the DNA is TGTGCCAGCAGTTCGGACAGGGGGCACTTTGGCTACACCTTC. This rearrangement joins TRBV5-5 to TRBJ1-2; 11 nucleotides align to TRBD1. The ends lost 5 bases at V and 7 bases at J; junction bases unmatched: 7. CDR1 is SGHKS and CDR2 is YYEKEE in the germline V gene (reference sequence). There are 14 residues in the CDR3.

The chain uses TRBV20-1 and TRBJ1-1; 7 bases fit TRBD1. CDR1 and CDR2 from the germline V gene are DFQATT and SNEGSKA (reference sequence). There are 13 residues in the CDR3. The junction had 4 bases not matched to a gene; V was cut back by 3 bases and J by 3 bases. The CDR3 DNA reads TGCAGTGCTAGTAGGGGGCCCGACACTGAAGCTTTCTTT. As protein: CSASRGPDTEAFF.

The chain couples TRBV11-2 to TRBJ2-7; a weak D match, TRBD1 (6 bases). Looked up from germline, CDR1 is SGHAT and CDR2 is FQNNGV. This CDR3 has 16 residues. The V end lost 3 bases, the J end lost 2 bases, and 17 bases lay between the germline ends. CDR3 amino acids: CASSLTDRLNPYEQYF. The CDR3 nucleotides are TGTGCCAGCAGCTTGACAGACAGGCTGAACCCCTACGAGCAGTACTTC.

The count of this clone is one. This sequence joins TRBV9 and TRBJ1-4, with D possibly being TRBD1 (6 bases). Germline loops: CDR1 SGDLS, CDR2 YYNGEE. V shed 0 bases and J shed 0 bases, with 9 bases lying between them. The CDR3 consists of 16 residues. The CDR3 DNA reads as TGTGCCAGCAGCGTAGGTGGGACATCAACTAATGAAAAACTGTTTTTT. It yields the protein CASSVGGTSTNEKLFF.

This clone was counted a single time. The rearrangement uses TRBV5-1 and TRBJ2-3; TRBD2 matches at 9 bases. The CDR3 sequence is 16 residues long. J gave up 0 bases and V 4 bases, and 6 bases lay outside the gene matches. Germline CDR1 reads SGHRS; CDR2 reads YFSETQ. The CDR3 nucleotides read TGCGCCAGCAGCCCAGTAGCGGGGGCAAGCACAGATACGCAGTATTTT. Protein sequence: CASSPVAGASTDTQYF.

The chain couples TRBV5-6 to TRBJ1-2; 7 bases align to TRBD1. CDR3 size: 15 residues. Unmatched junction bases numbered 6, after V lost 0 bases and J lost 4 bases. Germline CDR1 reads SGHDT; CDR2 reads YYEEEE. In nucleotides, the CDR3 is TGTGCCAGCAGCTTGGTCCCGGGACAGTCCTATGGCTACACCTTC. Translating it yields CASSLVPGQSYGYTF.